The clone carrying this T cell receptor (beta chain) has just a few counts. Its antigen is unknown. Data came from immunoSEQ multiplex PCR; TCRdb stores just in-frame clones and leaves some out. The profile shows around 150,000 clones, under 95% of them singletons. The sample belongs to a study of OX40 agonist ivuxolimab in advanced cancers. Whole-study findings and limits: CD8+ T cells showed, on average, more clonal expansion than CD4+ cells.

Trimming at V came to 6 bases and at J to 4 bases, leaving 5 bases not matched to a gene. The CDR3 is 13 residues long. Germline CDR1 is MDHEN and CDR2 is SYDVKM. V is TRBV28 and J is TRBJ1-2, with 7 bases matching TRBD1. The receptor's source is an adult with an advanced solid tumor such as melanoma, head and neck, liver or kidney cancer. Sequences were derived from CD4+ or CD8+ T cells sorted from blood, sampled in a trial of the OX40 agonist ivuxolimab. The CDR3 sequence is CASSPGQSYGYTF. The CDR3 DNA sequence: TGTGCCAGCAGCCCGGGACAGAGCTATGGCTACACCTTC.